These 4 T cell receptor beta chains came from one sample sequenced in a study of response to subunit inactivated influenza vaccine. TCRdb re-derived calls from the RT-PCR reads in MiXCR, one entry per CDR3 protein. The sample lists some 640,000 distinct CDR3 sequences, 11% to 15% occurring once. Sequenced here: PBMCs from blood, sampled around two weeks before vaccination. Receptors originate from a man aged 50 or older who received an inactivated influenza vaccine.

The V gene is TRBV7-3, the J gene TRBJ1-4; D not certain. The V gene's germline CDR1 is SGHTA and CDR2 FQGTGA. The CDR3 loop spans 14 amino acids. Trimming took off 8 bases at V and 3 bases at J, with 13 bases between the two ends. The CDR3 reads CASPLGPSNEKLFF. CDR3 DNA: TGTGCCAGCCCCCTAGGCCCCTCTAATGAAAAACTGTTTTTT.

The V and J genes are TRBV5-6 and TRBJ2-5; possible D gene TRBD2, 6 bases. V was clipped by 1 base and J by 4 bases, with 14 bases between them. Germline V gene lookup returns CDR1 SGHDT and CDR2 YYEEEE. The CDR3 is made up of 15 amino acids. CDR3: CASSLSEVGGETQYF. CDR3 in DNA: TGTGCCAGCAGCTTGAGCGAGGTCGGGGGAGAGACCCAGTACTTC.

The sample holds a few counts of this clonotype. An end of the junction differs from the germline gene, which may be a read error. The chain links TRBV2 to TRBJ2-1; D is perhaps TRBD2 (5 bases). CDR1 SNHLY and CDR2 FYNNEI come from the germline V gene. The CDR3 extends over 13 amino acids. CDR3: CASSGTLLPEEFF. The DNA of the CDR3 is TGTGCCAGCAGTGGGACTCTCCTTCCTGAGGAGTTCTTC.

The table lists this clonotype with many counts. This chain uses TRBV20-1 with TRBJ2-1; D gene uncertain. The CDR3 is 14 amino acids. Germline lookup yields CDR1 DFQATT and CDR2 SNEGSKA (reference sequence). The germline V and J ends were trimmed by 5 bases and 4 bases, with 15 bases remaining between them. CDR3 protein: CSAATPWGYNEQFF. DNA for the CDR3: TGCAGTGCTGCGACCCCATGGGGTTACAATGAGCAGTTCTTC.